This T cell receptor beta chain was sequenced for a study of cytomegalovirus exposure and HLA in healthy donors. Study-level points and caveats: In an earlier analysis, in around 590 donors, most V segments appeared productive either ~90% or ~30% of the time. It was reported that TCR beta sequences correctly inferred the HLA-A and HLA-B alleles for most subjects.

With respect to this clone: Antigen specificity is unknown.

Use of 60 Vbeta and 13 Jbeta primers characterized the PCR. In the original analysis: It was a later analysis that counted 83 million or so unique TCR beta chains, of which around 11 million were shared. Sequencing was performed with immunoSEQ multiplex PCR; in TCRdb, only in-frame clones are kept and a portion is missing. V and J calls and clone size are as listed in that table; D and trimming were resolved from the DNA. The sample consists of approximately 110,000 clones, about 81% of them appearing once. V was trimmed by 0 bases and J by 1 base, leaving 6 bases between them. The CDR3 is 15 residues long. Germline V gene data show CDR1 as LGHNT and CDR2 as FRNRAP.

The V gene is TRBV12-5, the J gene TRBJ1-4; D ambiguous. Sequenced: PBMCs. This clonotype was sampled from a woman aged 30 to 39 in good health and CMV-seronegative. Here the CDR3 reads CASGLVGQTNEKLFF. DNA for the CDR3: TGTGCTAGTGGTTTGGTTGGGCAAACTAATGAAAAACTGTTTTTT.